What follows is one T cell receptor beta chain and its context. Random hexamers served to reverse transcribe about 0.5 to 1 ug RNA. Coverage of TCR beta CDR3 amplification by immunoSEQ multiplex PCR extended to 54 Vbeta and 13 Jbeta. TCRdb ran MiXCR on the immunoSEQ multiplex PCR reads and lists one entry per CDR3 protein. The sample shows 200,000 to 250,000 distinct CDR3 sequences, about 94% of them seen only once. The data stem from a study of CD8 T cells in Susac syndrome. The germline V gene encodes CDR1 LGHNT and CDR2 FRNRAP. The CDR3 extends over 15 amino acids. Trimming removed 0 bases at V and 5 bases at J, with 13 bases between.

This rearrangement joins TRBV12-5 to TRBJ2-5; D perhaps matches TRBD1 (5 bases). This receptor was obtained from a human donor with multiple sclerosis. Sequenced material: CD8+ T cells from PBMCs. CDR3 sequence reads: CASGLVQGAGETQYF. The CDR3 DNA reads as TGTGCTAGTGGTTTGGTACAAGGGGCTGGGGAGACCCAGTACTTC.